This paragraph covers one T cell receptor (beta chain) sequence. Its antigen remains unidentified. The cohort consisted of 600 to 700 healthy bone marrow donors. At the time of sampling, all cohort members were nominally healthy, though unrecorded immune exposures were likely present. The donor was CMV seropositive and belonged to the group of 250 to 350 seropositive cohort members. A peripheral blood sample was collected from each donor, and TCR beta sequencing was performed on peripheral blood mononuclear cells. The Qiagen DNeasy Blood Extraction Kit was used to extract genomic DNA from the blood cell samples. Libraries were constructed by the immunoSEQ multiplex PCR assay. For the multiplex PCR, a mixture combining 60 forward primers for TCR Vbeta segments and 13 reverse primers for TCR Jbeta segments was used. A multiplex PCR assay on genomic DNA amplified the CDR3 region of rearranged TCR beta genes. Amplified TCR beta libraries were sequenced as 87-base-pair reads on the Illumina HiSeq System. Per the source publication's procedure: In a later analysis, roughly 80 million unique TCR beta chains were counted across the 690 or so repertoires, and around 11 million of these chains were shared by at least two donors. Raw reads were error-corrected and collapsed into unique sequences by a nearest-neighbor algorithm in which closely related sequences were merged to remove PCR and sequencing errors. V, D and J gene segments were assigned by aligning CDR3 sequences to IMGT reference sequences. For a sequence to be retained, a match of at least six nucleotides to both a V gene segment and a J gene segment was required. A rearrangement was called productive if the CDR3 had no stop codons and remained in frame with V and J, and every other rearrangement was called non-productive. CDR3 was defined according to IMGT convention as the region running from the second conserved V-encoded cysteine to the conserved J-encoded phenylalanine. Sequences without an unambiguous match to a single V gene segment were excluded from the earlier analysis of several hundred of the donors. In an earlier analysis of some 590 of the donors, a V segment was called functional when productive rearrangements were above 56.7%, and segregating when the standard deviation between donors exceeded 5%. A statistical classification framework was built for diagnosing cytomegalovirus status from the catalog of TCR beta chain sequences. In a later analysis, V and J genes were assigned by comparing TCR nucleotide sequences against IMGT/GENE-DB human TR gene sequences. A later analysis assigned CDR3 sequences and most-parsimonious VDJ recombination scenarios with the TCRdist pipeline. In a later analysis, every TCR beta chain was defined by the combination of its CDR3 amino acid sequence and its V-gene family, and reads without a unique V-gene family were dropped. In a later analysis, fewer than 650 highly shared, low-generation-probability nucleotide sequences were removed to address suspected cross-contamination and a sequencing artifact. In a later analysis, a clonal expansion index was calculated for each public chain from normalized within-repertoire ranks of inferred template counts. A later analysis computed generation probabilities with a VDJ recombination model fitted to out-of-frame rearrangements, and checked the results against IGoR. Hypergeometric tests were used in a later analysis to score TCR-TCR, TCR-HLA and TCR-CMV co-occurrence, with a repertoire-size bias correction applied to the TCR pairs. A later analysis estimated false discovery rates by permuting HLA or CMV assignments 20 times. In a later analysis, co-occurring TCRs were grouped with DBSCAN, and TCRdist sequence similarity was added when clustering was performed within HLA-allele-positive subsets. Repertoires with fewer than 30,000 or more than 120,000 public chains, plus five repertoires with anomalous nucleotide sharing, were excluded from co-occurrence clustering. The table comes from immuneACCESS by way of TCRdb, which keeps in-frame sequences with V and J called. Part of the clones is missing from these tables; in studies checked, under half for an unresolved V gene and the rest for unknown reasons. The V and J calls and clone size come from that table; D and trimming were worked out from the DNA. The table of this sample itemizes approximately 60,000 clones. Jointly, the top ten make up around 5% of the sample.

The source of the sample is a study of cytomegalovirus exposure and HLA in healthy donors (dated by TCRdb to the late 2010s). In the study overall: According to an earlier analysis of around 600 of the donors, roughly 180 million T cells yielded 117 million unique TCR beta sequences and around 280 Gb of sequence data. About 280 gigabases of sequencing data and tens of millions of unique TCR sequences made up an early release that covered nearly 650 HLA-typed donors. The genetic ancestry cluster associated with self-reported Caucasian donors included around 76% of the approximately 410 genotyped donors. The study was designed to test whether signatures of past pathogen exposure could be identified by cataloging public T cell receptors. The T cell repertoires of around 670 subjects were profiled by immunosequencing and related to cytomegalovirus serostatus. In addition to the first cohort of roughly 700 subjects, a separate validation cohort of 130 or so different subjects was used. High-throughput TCR immunosequencing, statistical association of individual TCRs with disease status, and machine learning were combined to predict cytomegalovirus infection status. To study patterns of TCR occurrence, a later analysis re-analyzed previously published TCR beta repertoires from around 670 donors and added high-resolution HLA genotyping. In the later analysis, no new phenotypic data were used to find candidate immune exposures; instead, reliance was placed on TCR beta sequences and their occurrence across donors. In an earlier analysis of 550 to 700 of the donors, high-throughput TCR beta sequencing was used to judge whether each TCR beta V gene segment behaved as functional or pseudogenic. Donor age, sex, ethnicity and CMV serostatus were compiled alongside the repertoire data. In a later genetic analysis, genome-wide SNP genotypes for 398 of the 666 donors were used, and that subset was treated as a discovery cohort. All discovery cohort repertoires had been generated on a single sequencing platform. HLA typing covered class I and class II loci at four-digit resolution. The number of donors typed differed by locus, with about 620-630 for A, B, C, DRB1 and DQB1, roughly 520 for DQA1, 600 to 610 for DPA1, and approximately 470 for DPB1. A few DR-DQ haplotypes were handled as single units for association and clustering because linkage in the cohort was strong. Across about 370 genotyped donors of the cohort, an average of 235,054 unique TCR beta nucleotide sequences per donor were sequenced, and roughly a sixth of those sequences were non-productive. What the authors observed across the whole study: In a later genetic analysis, fewer N-insertions in productive TCRs were reported among donors in an Asian-associated ancestry cluster than the roughly 640-donor mean. The earlier analysis of 450 to 700 of the donors excluded some 15 rarely observed V segments, including chromosome 9 orphons, because counts were too low. In vitro tests confirmed that a few of the cytomegalovirus-associated TCR beta chains recognize cytomegalovirus antigens. In a later analysis, TCR association rates were found to vary across HLA loci, with the most associated TCRs seen for DRB1 alleles and the fewest for HLA-C alleles. V-gene and J-gene trimming of TCR beta chains was associated with a missense DCLRE1C variant in a later genetic analysis, and the association was replicated in an independent cohort. Linkage disequilibrium might explain the correlated functional status among segregating V segments, but an unknown experimental factor could not be excluded. At a false discovery rate of 0.05, a later analysis linked about 16,000 TCR beta sequences to specific HLA alleles. The only immune exposure information available for the cohort was CMV serostatus. Because HLA typing was missing for some donors at each locus, association tests included only the typed subset. Broadly in line with IMGT annotations, most TCR beta V segments showed up in productive rearrangements about 90% or about 30% of the time in an earlier analysis of 450 to 600 of the donors. Some IMGT-functional V segments, including TRBV6-2 and TRBV6-3, could not be told apart with the 87-base-pair reads, so those segments were excluded. The cohort was sequenced for TCR beta chains only, and without alpha or paired-chain data the features that could be detected were limited. Several of the top co-occurrence clusters appeared to be linked to parvovirus B19, influenza, CMV and Epstein-Barr virus, according to a later analysis. A further reported finding was that TCR beta sequences accurately predicted the HLA-A and HLA-B alleles for most subjects in the first cohort. The authors suggested that the approach could potentially be generalized to other disease states and immunological phenotypes. When HLA alleles, especially DR and DQ, strongly co-occurred, attributing TCR associations to individual alleles was difficult. Across donors, most TCR sequences were observed very rarely, whereas some public TCRs were present in many individuals. Sequencing depth was assumed to be roughly uniform across donors in the presence/absence analyses, though that assumption may not hold. The classifier was reported to diagnose cytomegalovirus status with high specificity and sensitivity in both the original and validation cohorts. A later analysis found that most CMV-associated TCR beta chains appeared HLA-restricted, with HLA associations seemingly driven largely by CMV exposure. A group of highly shared sequence variants was considered likely to be a technical artifact of the sequencing pipeline. A total of around 150 TCR beta chains were listed by the study as associated with cytomegalovirus. In a later analysis, HLA-associated TCR beta chains showed more clonal expansion and lower generation probabilities than non-associated chains that were equally common.

CDR3 length: 13 amino acids, cysteine to phenylalanine. The retained sequence is limited to the CDR3, 39 bases, with the frame set at the first base. Based on the germline V gene, the CDR1 and CDR2 sequences are LGHNA and YNFKEQ. V and J lose 4 bases and 1 base, and a span of 6 bases separates them. Sequenced material: PBMCs. This chain is built from TRBV4-2 and TRBJ2-3, with the identity of the D gene unclear. The TCR comes from a man between 25 and 39 years old in good health and CMV-seropositive. The DNA sequence is as follows: TGTGCCAGCAGCCCCGGAGGCACAGATACGCAGTATTTT. Translated, it reads CASSPGGTDTQYF.